This T cell receptor beta chain was documented in a study of CD8 T cells in ankylosing spondylitis. This clonotype was detected a few times. The target antigen is unknown. Each TCR beta library was made by quantitative 5'-RACE that incorporated molecular barcodes. TCRdb reanalysed the 5' RACE reads using MiXCR and keeps one entry per CDR3 protein. The sample includes 250,000 to 350,000 distinct CDR3 sequences, approximately 20% seen only once; the top ten take roughly 8%. General study points: As reported, disease-linked clones showed significant enrichment in matched ankylosing spondylitis synovial fluid. Characteristic, it appeared, of ankylosing spondylitis blood was a TCR beta motif of 7 or 8 highly homologous variants.

V trimming: 0 bases; J trimming: 7 bases; junction bases outside the gene matches: 12. The CDR3 is made up of 17 amino acids. Germline CDR1 and CDR2: SGHDN and FVKESK. The V and J genes are TRBV14 and TRBJ1-2, with 9 bases matching TRBD1. The sample taken for sequencing was blood, either unsorted or a sorted T cell fraction (not recorded which). The clonotype originates from a male donor with ankylosing spondylitis or in good health (not recorded which). The CDR3 loop reads CASSQELPGQGVGGYTF. DNA for the CDR3: TGTGCCAGCAGCCAAGAGCTTCCGGGACAGGGTGTAGGTGGCTACACCTTC.